Here is one T cell receptor beta chain with its context. The target antigen is unknown. Produced via immunoSEQ multiplex PCR; TCRdb's table is partial and in-frame only. The sample yields approximately 83,000 clones, approximately 90% seen once. These data belong to a study of T cells in localized non-small cell lung cancer. Whole-study results and caveats: There was higher T cell clonality in uninvolved adjacent lung than in tumor, and it was highest there. Density of T cells in blood, when higher, went with longer overall survival.

The CDR3 spans 14 residues. V shed 6 bases and J 1 base; nucleotides not matched to a gene: 5. Germline V gene lookup returns CDR1 LNHDA and CDR2 SQIVND (reference sequence). The chain links TRBV19 to TRBJ2-5, with 7 bases aligning to TRBD2. This material consisted of PBMCs, taken before any cancer treatment. This clonotype was sampled from a woman aged 35-75 years with stage II squamous cell lung carcinoma. Written as DNA, the CDR3 is TGTGCCAGTAGGACAACGGGGGGCCAAGAGACCCAGTACTTC. Protein: CASRTTGGQETQYF.